This T cell receptor beta chain emerged from a study of response to subunit inactivated influenza vaccine. TCRdb reprocessed the RT-PCR reads with MiXCR, giving one entry per CDR3 protein. This table holds more than 700,000 distinct CDR3 sequences, roughly 20% found once. The germline V and J ends were trimmed by 3 bases and 0 bases, with 13 bases remaining between them. Germline V gene sequence: CDR1 SGHRS, CDR2 YFSETQ. The CDR3 runs 15 residues. Note on this clonotype: Its specificity is not known.

The study's findings and limits: Authors proposed each seasonal influenza vaccination draws in few new T cells.

The sequenced sample was PBMCs from blood, obtained 5 to 6 days after vaccination. This clonotype was sampled from a man aged 50-59 years who received an inactivated influenza vaccine. The chain employs TRBV5-1 and TRBJ2-7, with D possibly matching TRBD1 (6 bases). CDR3 coding DNA: TGCGCCAGCAGCTGGGGTGACAGGAGCTCCTACGAGCAGTACTTC. Its protein is CASSWGDRSSYEQYF.